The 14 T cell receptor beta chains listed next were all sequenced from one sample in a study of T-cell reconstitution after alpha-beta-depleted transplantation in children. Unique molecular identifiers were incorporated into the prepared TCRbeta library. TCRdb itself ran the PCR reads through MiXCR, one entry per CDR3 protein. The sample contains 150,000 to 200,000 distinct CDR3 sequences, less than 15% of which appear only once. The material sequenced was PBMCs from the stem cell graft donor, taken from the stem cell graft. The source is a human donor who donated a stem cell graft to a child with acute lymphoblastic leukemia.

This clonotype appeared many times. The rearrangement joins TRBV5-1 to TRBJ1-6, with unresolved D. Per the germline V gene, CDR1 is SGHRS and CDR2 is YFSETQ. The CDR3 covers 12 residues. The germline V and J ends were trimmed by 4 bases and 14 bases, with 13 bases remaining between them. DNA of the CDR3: TGCGCCAGCAGCCGATTTGCTTCTTCCCTCCACTTT. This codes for CASSRFASSLHF. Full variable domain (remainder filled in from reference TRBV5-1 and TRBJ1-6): KAGVTQTPRYLIKTRGQQVTLSCSPISGHRSVSWYQQTPGQGLQFLFEYFSETQRNKGNFPGRFSGRQFSNSRSEMNVSTLELGDSALYLCASSRFASSLHFGNGTRLTVT.

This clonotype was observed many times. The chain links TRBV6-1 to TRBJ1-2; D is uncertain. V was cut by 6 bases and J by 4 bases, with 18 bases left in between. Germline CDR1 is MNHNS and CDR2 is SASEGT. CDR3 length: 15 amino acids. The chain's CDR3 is CASRPQGMRTYGYTF. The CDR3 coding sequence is TGTGCCAGCAGACCCCAAGGGATGCGGACCTATGGCTACACCTTC.

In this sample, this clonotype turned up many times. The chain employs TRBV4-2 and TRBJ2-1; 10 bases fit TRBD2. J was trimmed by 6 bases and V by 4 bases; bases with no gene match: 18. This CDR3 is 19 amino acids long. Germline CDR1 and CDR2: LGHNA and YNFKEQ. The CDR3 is CASSRNPRPAGGPSNEQFF. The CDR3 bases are TGTGCCAGCAGCCGCAACCCAAGGCCAGCGGGAGGGCCTAGCAATGAGCAGTTCTTC.

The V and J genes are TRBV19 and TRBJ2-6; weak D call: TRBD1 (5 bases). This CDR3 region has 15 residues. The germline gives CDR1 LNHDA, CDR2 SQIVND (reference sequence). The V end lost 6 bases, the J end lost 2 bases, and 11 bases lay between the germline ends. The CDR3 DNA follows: TGTGCCAGTAGCCCCCAGGGCCCTGGGGCCAACGTCCTGACTTTC. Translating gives CASSPQGPGANVLTF.

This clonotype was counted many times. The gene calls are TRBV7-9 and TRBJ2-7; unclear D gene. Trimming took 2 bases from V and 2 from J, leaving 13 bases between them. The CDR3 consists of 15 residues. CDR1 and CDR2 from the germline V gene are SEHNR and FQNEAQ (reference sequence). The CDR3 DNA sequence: TGTGCCAGCAGCTTAAGGGTTGGTCCGGCCTACGAGCAGTACTTC. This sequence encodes CASSLRVGPAYEQYF.

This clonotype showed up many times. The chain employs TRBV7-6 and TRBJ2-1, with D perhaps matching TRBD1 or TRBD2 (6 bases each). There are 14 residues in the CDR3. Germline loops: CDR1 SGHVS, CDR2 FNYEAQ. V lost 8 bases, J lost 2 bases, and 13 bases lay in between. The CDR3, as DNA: TGTGCCAGCTCTAAAGGGGGGACCTACAATGAGCAGTTCTTC. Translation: CASSKGGTYNEQFF.

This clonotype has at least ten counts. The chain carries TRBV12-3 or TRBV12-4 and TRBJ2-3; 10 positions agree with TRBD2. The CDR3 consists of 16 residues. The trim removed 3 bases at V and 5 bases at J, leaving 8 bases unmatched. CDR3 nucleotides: TGTGCCAGCAGTTTTGGAGCGGGAGGGCCAGGAGATACGCAGTATTTT. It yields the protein CASSFGAGGPGDTQYF.

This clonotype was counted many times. For the CDR3, the DNA is TGCGCCAGCAGCGGGAGGGTGGGAGCCTCAGAGACCCAGTACTTC. It codes for CASSGRVGASETQYF. The rearrangement joins TRBV5-1 to TRBJ2-5; 7 nucleotides match TRBD2. CDR1 SGHRS and CDR2 YFSETQ come from the germline V gene. The CDR3 runs to 15 residues. After removal of 4 bases from V and 4 bases from J, the junction contained 10 bases not matched to a gene.

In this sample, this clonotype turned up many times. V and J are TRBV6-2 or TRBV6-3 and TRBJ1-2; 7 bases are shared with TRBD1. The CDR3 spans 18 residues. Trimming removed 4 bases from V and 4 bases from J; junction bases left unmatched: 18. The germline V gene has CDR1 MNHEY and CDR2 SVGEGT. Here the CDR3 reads CASSSAQGQLSSFYGYTF. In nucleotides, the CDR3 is TGTGCCAGCAGTTCGGCTCAGGGACAGCTGAGTTCCTTCTATGGCTACACCTTC.

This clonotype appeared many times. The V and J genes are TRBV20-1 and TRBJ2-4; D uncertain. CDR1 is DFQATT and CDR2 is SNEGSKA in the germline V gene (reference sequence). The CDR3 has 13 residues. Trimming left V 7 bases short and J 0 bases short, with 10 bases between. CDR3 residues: CSVGKLAKNIQYF. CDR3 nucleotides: TGCAGTGTAGGGAAACTAGCCAAAAACATTCAGTACTTC.

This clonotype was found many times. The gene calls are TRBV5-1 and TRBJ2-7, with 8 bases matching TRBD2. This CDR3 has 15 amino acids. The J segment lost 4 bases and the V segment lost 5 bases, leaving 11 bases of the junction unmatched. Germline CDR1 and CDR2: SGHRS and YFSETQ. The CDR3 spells CASRVGTRVGYEQYF. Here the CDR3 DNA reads TGCGCCAGCAGAGTTGGGACTAGGGTAGGGTACGAGCAGTACTTC.

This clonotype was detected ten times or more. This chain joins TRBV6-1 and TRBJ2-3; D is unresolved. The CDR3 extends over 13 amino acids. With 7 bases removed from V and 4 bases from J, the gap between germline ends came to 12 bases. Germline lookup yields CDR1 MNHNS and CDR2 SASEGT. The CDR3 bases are TGTGCCAGCACCCGTGACTCCGCAGATACGCAGTATTTT. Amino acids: CASTRDSADTQYF.

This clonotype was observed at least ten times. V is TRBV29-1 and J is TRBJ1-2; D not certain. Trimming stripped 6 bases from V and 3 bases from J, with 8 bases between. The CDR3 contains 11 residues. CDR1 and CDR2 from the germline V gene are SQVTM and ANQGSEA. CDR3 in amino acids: CSVGRDYGYTF. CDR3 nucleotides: TGCAGCGTCGGTAGAGACTATGGCTACACCTTC.

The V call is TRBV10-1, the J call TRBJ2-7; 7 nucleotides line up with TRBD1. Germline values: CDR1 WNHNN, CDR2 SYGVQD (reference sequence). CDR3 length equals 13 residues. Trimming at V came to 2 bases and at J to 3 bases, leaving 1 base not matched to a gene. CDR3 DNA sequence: TGCGCCAGCAGTGAGGGACAGGTCTACGAGCAGTACTTC. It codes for CASSEGQVYEQYF.